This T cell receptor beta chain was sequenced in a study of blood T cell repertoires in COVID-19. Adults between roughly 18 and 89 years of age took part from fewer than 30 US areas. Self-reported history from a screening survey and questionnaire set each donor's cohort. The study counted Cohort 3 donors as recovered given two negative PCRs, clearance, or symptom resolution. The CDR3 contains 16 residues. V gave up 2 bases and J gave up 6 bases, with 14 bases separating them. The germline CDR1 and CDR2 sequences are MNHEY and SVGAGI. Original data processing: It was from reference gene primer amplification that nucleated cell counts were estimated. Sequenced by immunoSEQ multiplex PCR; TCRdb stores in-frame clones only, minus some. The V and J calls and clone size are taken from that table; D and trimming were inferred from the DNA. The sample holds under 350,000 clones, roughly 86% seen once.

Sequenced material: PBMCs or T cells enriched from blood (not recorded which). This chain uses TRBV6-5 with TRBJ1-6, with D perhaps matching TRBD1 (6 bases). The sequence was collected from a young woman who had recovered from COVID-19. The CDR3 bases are TGTGCCAGCAGTTACGGTTCCAGGGGCATTAATTCACCCCTCCACTTT. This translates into CASSYGSRGINSPLHF.